This T cell receptor (beta chain) was recorded in a study of T cells in Graves' hyperthyroidism and ophthalmopathy. About the research overall: Sampling of peripheral blood happened at initial diagnosis, prior to any treatment.

The study, taken as a whole, reports: By a 13 V-J model, ophthalmopathy was set apart from stable hyperthyroidism.

From RNA transcripts, TCR beta CDR3 regions were amplified. In the first-round RT-PCR of the TCR CDR3, the HTBI primer set was used. Using its own MiXCR run on the multiplex PCR reads, TCRdb lists one record per CDR3 protein. Here the sample spans around 400,000 distinct CDR3 sequences, 25% being singletons. Germline-derived CDR1 and CDR2 are DFQATT and SNEGSKA (reference sequence). CDR3 length: 14 amino acids. Hyperthyroidism patients were newly diagnosed, had disease duration under 2 months, and were aged 18 to 65 years. As concerns this clonotype: Its antigen is as yet unknown. A much larger clone is a single base away; this may be a read error.

Sequencing input: blood. The receptor comes from a man aged 50-59 years with Graves' hyperthyroidism. This chain connects TRBV20-1 to TRBJ2-5, with D maybe TRBD2 (6 bases). The CDR3 DNA reads TGCAGTACTAGAGTTGGAGGCGGGACGAAGACCCAGTACTTC. Translation gives CSTRVGGGTKTQYF.